The rows below give T cell receptor beta chains drawn from one sample of a study of cytomegalovirus exposure and HLA in healthy donors. Generated by immunoSEQ multiplex PCR, the TCRdb table keeps only in-frame clones and is missing some. The sample comprises under 65,000 clones, around 90% of which are singletons, and roughly 8% rests with the top ten. Sequenced input: PBMCs. Source of these receptors: a woman aged 18-29 years in good health and CMV-seropositive. The CDR3 runs from the conserved cysteine through the conserved F or W. Fields, in order: J gene, CDR3 length, V gene, clone size, D gene, CDR3 DNA, CDR3 protein. A D gene is named only where the DNA matches it firmly. Clone size is stated in some rows and not others, as once, few, many or a class when expanded.

J gene: TRBJ2-2; CDR3 length: 14; V gene: TRBV19; clone size: -; D gene: -; CDR3 DNA: TGTGCCAGTAGTATCCACAGGGACACCGGGGAGCTGTTTTTT; CDR3 protein: CASSIHRDTGELFF
J gene: TRBJ2-6; CDR3 length: 16; V gene: TRBV14; clone size: -; D gene: -; CDR3 DNA: TGTGCCAGCAGCCCAAACAGGGTCTTCGGGGCCAACGTCCTGACTTTC; CDR3 protein: CASSPNRVFGANVLTF
J gene: TRBJ2-2; CDR3 length: 16; V gene: TRBV15; clone size: once; D gene: -; CDR3 DNA: TGTGCCACCAGCAGAGGAAAGGGGGAACGACCGGGGGAGCTGTTTTTT; CDR3 protein: CATSRGKGERPGELFF
J gene: TRBJ2-3; CDR3 length: 16; V gene: TRBV9; clone size: -; D gene: TRBD2; CDR3 DNA: TGTGCCAGCAGCCTCGGAACGGGGGGGAGCACAGATACGCAGTATTTT; CDR3 protein: CASSLGTGGSTDTQYF
J gene: TRBJ2-7; CDR3 length: 14; V gene: TRBV6-1; clone size: -; D gene: TRBD1; CDR3 DNA: TGTGCCAGTCTTTCCGGGACAGCGCAGTACGAGCAGTACTTC; CDR3 protein: CASLSGTAQYEQYF
J gene: TRBJ2-7; CDR3 length: 14; V gene: TRBV30; clone size: -; D gene: TRBD1; CDR3 DNA: TGTGCCTGGAGTGAGTGGACAGGGGCGGCCGAGCAGTACTTC; CDR3 protein: CAWSEWTGAAEQYF
J gene: TRBJ1-5; CDR3 length: 15; V gene: TRBV6-5; clone size: -; D gene: TRBD1; CDR3 DNA: TGTGCCAGCAGTGGACAGGGATTTTTACATCAGCCCCAGCATTTT; CDR3 protein: CASSGQGFLHQPQHF
J gene: TRBJ1-2; CDR3 length: 14; V gene: TRBV6-1; clone size: -; D gene: TRBD1; CDR3 DNA: TGTGCCAGCAGTGCGGACAGGGCCCCCTATGGCTACACCTTC; CDR3 protein: CASSADRAPYGYTF
J gene: TRBJ2-7; CDR3 length: 14; V gene: TRBV11-1; clone size: -; D gene: TRBD1; CDR3 DNA: TGTGCCAGCAGCAGAGGACAGGGCCCCTACGAGCAGTACTTC; CDR3 protein: CASSRGQGPYEQYF
J gene: TRBJ2-5; CDR3 length: 16; V gene: TRBV6-6; clone size: -; D gene: TRBD2; CDR3 DNA: TGTGCCAGCAGTTTCCTCGGACTAGCGGGGCGGGAGACCCAGTACTTC; CDR3 protein: CASSFLGLAGRETQYF
J gene: TRBJ1-5; CDR3 length: 14; V gene: TRBV28; clone size: -; D gene: -; CDR3 DNA: TGTGCCAGCAGGTCAACAGGGAACAATCAGCCCCAGCATTTT; CDR3 protein: CASRSTGNNQPQHF
J gene: TRBJ2-2; CDR3 length: 12; V gene: TRBV6-1; clone size: -; D gene: TRBD1; CDR3 DNA: TGTGCCAGCATAGGGGGCTCCGGGGAGCTGTTTTTT; CDR3 protein: CASIGGSGELFF
J gene: TRBJ1-2; CDR3 length: 13; V gene: TRBV7-8; clone size: -; D gene: -; CDR3 DNA: TGTGCCAGCAGCCCAGACAGGAACTATGGCTACACCTTC; CDR3 protein: CASSPDRNYGYTF
J gene: TRBJ2-3; CDR3 length: 15; V gene: TRBV6-1; clone size: -; D gene: TRBD1; CDR3 DNA: TGTGCCAGCAGTGAACATCACAGGGGAACAGATACGCAGTATTTT; CDR3 protein: CASSEHHRGTDTQYF
J gene: TRBJ2-7; CDR3 length: 13; V gene: TRBV7-9; clone size: -; D gene: TRBD1; CDR3 DNA: TGTGCCAGCGGAGGTGGGACAGCCTACGAGCAGTACTTC; CDR3 protein: CASGGGTAYEQYF
J gene: TRBJ2-4; CDR3 length: 19; V gene: TRBV12-2; clone size: -; D gene: -; CDR3 DNA: TGTGCAAGTCGCTTAGAGCTCACAGATAGATACCTAGCCAAAAACATTCAGTACTTC; CDR3 protein: CASRLELTDRYLAKNIQYF
J gene: TRBJ2-1; CDR3 length: 15; V gene: TRBV6-1; clone size: -; D gene: -; CDR3 DNA: TGTGCCAGCAGTGAAGCGGGGAGCTCCTACAATGAGCAGTTCTTC; CDR3 protein: CASSEAGSSYNEQFF
J gene: TRBJ1-1; CDR3 length: 15; V gene: TRBV18; clone size: -; D gene: -; CDR3 DNA: TGTGCCAGCTCACCACCCGGACAGCTTGGCACTGAAGCTTTCTTT; CDR3 protein: CASSPPGQLGTEAFF